Reported below is one T cell receptor beta chain. Its antigen remains unknown. These data come from a study of regulatory T cells in long-lasting Graves disease. Study-level points and caveats: Among samples with persistent disease, TRBV28, TRBJ1-2 and TRBJ2-5 were favored. Persistent patients had a count of shared public clonotypes (approximately 3,000) that exceeded that of new patients (approximately 1,000).

To make TCR beta libraries, researchers used iRepertoire HTBI primers and Arm-PCR of CDR3 regions. MiXCR was run by TCRdb on the multiplex PCR reads, yielding one entry per CDR3 protein. Altogether hundreds of thousands of distinct CDR3 sequences are present, roughly 22% being singletons, with the ten largest covering around 13%. Documented time point: persistent/refractory GD, antithyroid drugs over 5 years with positive TRAb. With RNA extracted from PBMCs as input, the TCR library was made. Under American Thyroid Association guidelines, Graves' disease was diagnosed. The V and J ends lost 6 bases and 0 bases respectively, with 13 bases between them. The CDR3 loop spans 15 amino acids. In germline, CDR1 is ENHRY, CDR2 SYGVKD.

The source material was peripheral blood mononuclear cells (PBMCs), sampled when the disease was refractory, from a patient treated with antithyroid drugs. The sequence was obtained from a female donor with Graves disease. The V and J genes are TRBV10-3 and TRBJ2-3, with a weak D call TRBD1 (6 bases). The CDR3 loop is CAISPRDTSTDTQYF. CDR3 nucleotides: TGTGCCATCAGCCCCCGGGACACCAGCACAGATACGCAGTATTTT.